The clone carrying this T cell receptor (beta chain) has just a few counts. Its antigen is as yet unknown. The data derive from a study of T-cell memory formation after mild COVID-19. Findings of the study overall: Cross-reactive memory apparently joined, as some responding clones appeared in pre-infection memory.

The CDR3 consists of 15 residues. V lost 4 bases and J 4 bases, leaving 16 bases between the germline ends. Germline V gives CDR1 LGHNA, CDR2 YNFKEQ. TCRdb reprocessed the 5' RACE reads with MiXCR, giving one entry per CDR3 protein. The sample includes 200,000 to 250,000 distinct CDR3 sequences, roughly a tenth of them seen just once. The sequenced sample consisted of PBMCs or a T cell subset sorted from them (not recorded which). This receptor was obtained from a man younger than 30 who had mild COVID-19 (a few samples of this study predate the infection). Cell type and time point are not known. The chain recombines TRBV4-2 with TRBJ1-2; TRBD1 is a possible D gene (6 bases). For the CDR3, the DNA is TGTGCCAGCAGCCCAACGCAGGGGTCCCTCTATGGCTACACCTTC. Amino acids: CASSPTQGSLYGYTF.